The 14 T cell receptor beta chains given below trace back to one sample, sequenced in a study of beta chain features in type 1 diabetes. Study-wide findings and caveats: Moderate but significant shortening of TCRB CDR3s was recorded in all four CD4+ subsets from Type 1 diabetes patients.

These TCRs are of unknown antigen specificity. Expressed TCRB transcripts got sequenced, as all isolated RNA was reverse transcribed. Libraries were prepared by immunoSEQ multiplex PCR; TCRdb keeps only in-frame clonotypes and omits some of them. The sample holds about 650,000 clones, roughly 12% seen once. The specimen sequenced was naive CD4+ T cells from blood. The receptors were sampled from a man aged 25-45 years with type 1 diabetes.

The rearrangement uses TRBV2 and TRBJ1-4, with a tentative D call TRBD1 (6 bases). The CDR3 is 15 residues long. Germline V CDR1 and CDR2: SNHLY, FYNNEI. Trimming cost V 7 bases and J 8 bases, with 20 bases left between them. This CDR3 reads CASTNNRELQEKLFF. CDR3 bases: TGTGCCAGCACCAACAACAGGGAATTGCAAGAAAAACTGTTTTTT.

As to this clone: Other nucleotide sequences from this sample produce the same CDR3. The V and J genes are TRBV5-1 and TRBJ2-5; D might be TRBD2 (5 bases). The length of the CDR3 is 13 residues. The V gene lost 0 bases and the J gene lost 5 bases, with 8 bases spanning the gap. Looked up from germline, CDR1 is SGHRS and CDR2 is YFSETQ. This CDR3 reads CASSLGGGETQYF. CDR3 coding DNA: TGCGCCAGCAGCTTGGGAGGCGGGGAGACCCAGTACTTC.

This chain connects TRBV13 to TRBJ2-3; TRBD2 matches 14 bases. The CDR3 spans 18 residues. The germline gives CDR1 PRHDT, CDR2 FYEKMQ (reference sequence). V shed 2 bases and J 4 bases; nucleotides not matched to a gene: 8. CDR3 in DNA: TGTGCCAGCAGCTTACACCTCGGGACTAGCGGGGGCTCAGATACGCAGTATTTT. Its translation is CASSLHLGTSGGSDTQYF.

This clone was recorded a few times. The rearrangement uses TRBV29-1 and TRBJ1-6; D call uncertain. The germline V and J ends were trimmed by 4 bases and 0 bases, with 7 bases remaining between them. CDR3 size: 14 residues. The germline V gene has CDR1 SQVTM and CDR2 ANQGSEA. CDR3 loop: CSVAEASYNSPLHF. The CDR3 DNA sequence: TGCAGCGTTGCAGAGGCCTCCTATAATTCACCCCTCCACTTT.

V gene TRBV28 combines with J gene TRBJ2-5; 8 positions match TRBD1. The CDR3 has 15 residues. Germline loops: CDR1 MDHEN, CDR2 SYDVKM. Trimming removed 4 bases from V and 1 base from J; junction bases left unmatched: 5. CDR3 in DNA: TGTGCCAGCAGTTCAAGACAGGGGTTCCAAGAGACCCAGTACTTC. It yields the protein CASSSRQGFQETQYF.

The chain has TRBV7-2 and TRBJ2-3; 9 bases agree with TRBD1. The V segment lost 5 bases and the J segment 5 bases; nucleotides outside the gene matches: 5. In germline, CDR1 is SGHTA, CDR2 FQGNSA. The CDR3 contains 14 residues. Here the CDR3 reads CASSRDRVGDTQYF. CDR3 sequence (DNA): TGTGCCAGCAGCCGGGACAGGGTTGGAGATACGCAGTATTTT.

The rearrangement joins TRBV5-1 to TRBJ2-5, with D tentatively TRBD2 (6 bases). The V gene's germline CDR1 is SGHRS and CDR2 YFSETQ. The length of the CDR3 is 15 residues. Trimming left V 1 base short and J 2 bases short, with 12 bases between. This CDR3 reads CASSLTGRGQETQYF. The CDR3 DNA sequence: TGCGCCAGCAGCTTGACGGGTCGGGGGCAAGAGACCCAGTACTTC.

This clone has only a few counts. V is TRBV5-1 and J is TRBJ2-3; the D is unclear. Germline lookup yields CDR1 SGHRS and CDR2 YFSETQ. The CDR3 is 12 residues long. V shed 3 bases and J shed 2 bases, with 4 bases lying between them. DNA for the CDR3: TGCGCCAGCAGCTCCACCACAGATACGCAGTATTTT. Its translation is CASSSTTDTQYF.

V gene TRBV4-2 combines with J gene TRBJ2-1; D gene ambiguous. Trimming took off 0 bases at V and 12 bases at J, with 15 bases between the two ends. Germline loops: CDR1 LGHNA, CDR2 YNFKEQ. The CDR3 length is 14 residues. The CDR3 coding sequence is TGTGCCAGCAGCCAAGATCACTCGCCCACACGGCAGTTCTTC. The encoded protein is CASSQDHSPTRQFF.

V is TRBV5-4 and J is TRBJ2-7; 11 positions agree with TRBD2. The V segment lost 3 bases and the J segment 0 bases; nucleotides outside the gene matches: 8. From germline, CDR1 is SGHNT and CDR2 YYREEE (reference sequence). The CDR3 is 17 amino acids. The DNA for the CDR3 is TGTGCCAGCAGCTCACGCCTAGCGGGGGGTACCTCCTACGAGCAGTACTTC. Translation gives CASSSRLAGGTSYEQYF.

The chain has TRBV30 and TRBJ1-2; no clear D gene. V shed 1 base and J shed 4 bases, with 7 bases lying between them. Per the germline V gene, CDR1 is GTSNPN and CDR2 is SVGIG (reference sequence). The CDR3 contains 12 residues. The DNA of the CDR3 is TGTGCCTGGAGTGCGAAAAGCTATGGCTACACCTTC. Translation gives CAWSAKSYGYTF.

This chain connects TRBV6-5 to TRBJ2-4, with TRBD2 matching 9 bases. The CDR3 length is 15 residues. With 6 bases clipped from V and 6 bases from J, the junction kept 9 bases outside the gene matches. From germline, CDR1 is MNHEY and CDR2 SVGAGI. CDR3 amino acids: CASSPATSGVNIQYF. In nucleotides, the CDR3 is TGTGCCAGCAGCCCAGCGACTAGCGGAGTAAACATTCAGTACTTC.

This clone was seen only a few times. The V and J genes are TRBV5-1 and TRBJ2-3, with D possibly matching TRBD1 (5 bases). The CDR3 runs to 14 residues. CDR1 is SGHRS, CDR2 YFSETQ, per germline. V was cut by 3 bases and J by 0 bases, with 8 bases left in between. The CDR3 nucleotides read TGCGCCAGCAGCTGGACACTTAGCACAGATACGCAGTATTTT. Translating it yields CASSWTLSTDTQYF.

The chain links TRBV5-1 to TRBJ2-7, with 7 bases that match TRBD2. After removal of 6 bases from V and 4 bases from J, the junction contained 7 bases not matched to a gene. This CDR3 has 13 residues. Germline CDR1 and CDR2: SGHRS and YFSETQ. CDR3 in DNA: TGCGCCAGCAACAGCGGGGACGGGTACGAGCAGTACTTC. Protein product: CASNSGDGYEQYF.